The 4 T cell receptor beta chains below all came from one sample that was sequenced in a study of CD8 T cells in ankylosing spondylitis. Each CDR3 protein is one row after TCRdb ran MiXCR on the 5' RACE reads. The data show hundreds of thousands of distinct CDR3 sequences, 20% seen once. Sequenced material: blood, either unsorted or a sorted T cell fraction (not recorded which). Receptor source: a male donor with ankylosing spondylitis or in good health (not recorded which).

This chain links TRBV6-4 with TRBJ2-1, with 10 bases matching TRBD2. CDR3 length: 16 amino acids. J was trimmed by 4 bases and V by 0 bases; bases with no gene match: 3. Germline CDR1 reads MRHNA; CDR2 reads SNTAGT. The CDR3: CASSDSSGGEYNEQFF. The CDR3 DNA is TGTGCCAGCAGTGACTCCAGCGGGGGGGAATACAATGAGCAGTTCTTC.

There are a few counts of this clonotype. The V gene is TRBV12-3 or TRBV12-4, the J gene TRBJ2-7; D is unclear. Trimming pared 4 bases from V and 0 bases from J, leaving 7 bases between. The CDR3 sequence is 13 residues long. The CDR3 bases are TGTGCCAGCAGTTACGGCACCTCCTACGAGCAGTACTTC. As protein: CASSYGTSYEQYF.

This clonotype was recorded a few times. The V gene is TRBV27, the J gene TRBJ2-1; 8 nucleotides agree with TRBD1. The length of the CDR3 is 13 residues. Germline V gene data show CDR1 as MNHEY and CDR2 as SMNVEV (reference sequence). The V and J ends lost 5 bases and 8 bases, in that order; junction bases with no gene match: 5. The CDR3: CASSLQGAHEQFF. The CDR3 region has the DNA TGTGCCAGCAGTCTCCAGGGGGCGCATGAGCAGTTCTTC.

This clonotype was counted a few times. The V gene is TRBV20-1, the J gene TRBJ2-5, with 9 bases matching TRBD2. Germline loops: CDR1 DFQATT, CDR2 SNEGSKA (reference sequence). The V gene end was trimmed by 0 bases and the J gene end by 2 bases; junction bases not matched to a gene: 1. There are 14 residues in the CDR3. The CDR3 reads CSAREGLAQETQYF. In nucleotides, the CDR3 is TGCAGTGCTAGAGAAGGACTAGCGCAAGAGACCCAGTACTTC.